The next 2 T cell receptor beta chains were all read from a single sample in a study of blood T cell repertoires in COVID-19. Profiled with immunoSEQ multiplex PCR; TCRdb holds only in-frame clones, not every one. The table lists around 250,000 clones, roughly 80% of them singletons. Source material: PBMCs or T cells enriched from blood (not recorded which). The receptors were sampled from a man aged 35-49 years who had been exposed to COVID-19.

The chain has TRBV19 and TRBJ2-3; TRBD2 aligns across 7 bases. The CDR3 contains 14 residues. Germline CDR1 reads LNHDA; CDR2 reads SQIVND (reference sequence). Trimming at V came to 5 bases and at J to 3 bases, leaving 5 bases not matched to a gene. The CDR3 DNA follows: TGTGCCAGTAGTCCTAGCGGTTATACAGATACGCAGTATTTT. Translation: CASSPSGYTDTQYF. Full variable domain (remainder filled in from reference TRBV19 and TRBJ2-3): DGGITQSPKYLFRKEGQNVTLSCEQNLNHDAMYWYRQDPGQGLRLIYYSQIVNDFQKGDIAEGYSVSREKKESFPLTVTSAQKNPTAFYLCASSPSGYTDTQYFGPGTRLTVL.

The gene calls are TRBV14 and TRBJ2-7; TRBD2 matches 12 bases. CDR1 is SGHDN, CDR2 FVKESK, per germline. The CDR3 extends over 14 amino acids. Trimming cost V 3 bases and J 4 bases; bases outside gene matches: 1. The CDR3 loop is CASSHGTSGYEQYF. CDR3 coding DNA: TGTGCCAGCAGCCATGGGACTAGCGGGTACGAGCAGTACTTC.